This TCR beta chain was sequenced for a study of cytomegalovirus exposure and HLA in healthy donors. CDR1 is SEHNR and CDR2 is FQNEAQ in the germline V gene (reference sequence). V lost 4 bases and J lost 7, with 28 bases in between. The CDR3 has 18 amino acids. Using immunoSEQ multiplex PCR, the repertoire was profiled, and TCRdb retains in-frame clones only, with some absent. The sample shows under 250,000 clones, under 95% of them seen only once. The source is a woman under 30 in good health and CMV-seronegative. The chain employs TRBV7-9 and TRBJ2-5, with TRBD2 as a possible D gene (6 bases). The sequenced material came from PBMCs. The CDR3 is CASSSGHFTGASTATQYF. Here the CDR3 DNA reads TGTGCCAGCAGCTCCGGGCATTTTACGGGAGCTAGCACGGCGACCCAGTACTTC.